A single TCR beta chain is shown here with its context. The data are from a study of control samples from healthy donors and cancer patients. The repertoire was sequenced with immunoSEQ multiplex PCR; TCRdb's copy has only in-frame clones and lacks some. The sample consists of tens of thousands of clones, approximately 84% of them appearing once. CDR3 length: 15 residues. The germline gives CDR1 LGHDT, CDR2 YNNKEL (reference sequence). V lost 1 base and J 5 bases, leaving 14 bases between the germline ends. The sequenced sample was PBMCs. The sequence was obtained from a man between 65 and 85 years old with lung cancer. The gene calls are TRBV3-1 (or the pseudogene TRBV3-2) and TRBJ2-5, with D perhaps TRBD1 (7 bases). CDR3 DNA sequence: TGTGCCAGCAGCCAAGCATACAGGGGAGGCGAGACCCAGTACTTC. Translation gives CASSQAYRGGETQYF.